This note documents a single T cell receptor beta chain sequence. Its antigen specificity is not known. It has no much larger one-base neighbor in the sample; base qualities were not kept. The sample comes from a study of CD8 T cells in ankylosing spondylitis (TCRdb year 2017). Study-wide context: T cell receptor beta repertoires were profiled in healthy donors and ankylosing spondylitis patients so that disease-linked TCR variants could be found. The whole study cohort included 85 to 120 healthy donors and some 27 ankylosing spondylitis patients. Peripheral blood samples were taken, and synovial fluid was additionally collected from ankylosing spondylitis patients.

Paper-wide results and their limitations: Some TCR beta motif variants had previously been reported in synovial fluid and blood of reactive arthritis patients, which suggested common disease-initiation mechanisms. The disease-linked clones showed a CD8+ phenotype and occurred at relatively low frequencies in peripheral blood. The disease-linked clones were reported to be significantly enriched in matched synovial fluid samples from ankylosing spondylitis patients. A TCR beta motif made up of eight highly homologous amino acid variants appeared to be characteristic of blood from ankylosing spondylitis patients.

The sequencer was an Illumina HiSeq 2500. TCR beta libraries were prepared by quantitative 5'-RACE with molecular barcodes. On the study's bioinformatics: Disease-linked TCR variants were identified with a new computational method built on a probabilistic model of VDJ rearrangement. Through fastp at Q25 and MiXCR, TCRdb rebuilt clones from the public reads, retaining in-frame beta chains. Records with the same CDR3 protein are collapsed into one entry carrying the most frequent genes and DNA. None of the V and J calls come from the authors' own analysis; TCRdb made them. The sample table contains fewer than 500,000 distinct CDR3 sequences; only one count was recorded for roughly 26% of them. Roughly 1% of the sample is held by the ten biggest clonotypes. The junction carries 13 bases between V and J, which are trimmed by 4 bases and 4 bases respectively. Taken from cysteine to phenylalanine, the CDR3 has 14 residues. The sequence is cut down to CDR3 DNA, 42 bases in frame from base 1. CDR1 LGHDT and CDR2 YNNKEL are derived from the germline V gene (reference sequence).

The chain is made from TRBV3-1 and TRBJ1-1; the D gene lacks a confident call. Sequencing was performed on blood, either unsorted or a sorted T cell fraction (not recorded which). The clonotype was recovered from a male donor with ankylosing spondylitis. Read as DNA, the sequence is TGTGCCAGCAGCCGACGAACAGACTCCACTGAAGCTTTCTTT. Its coded protein is CASSRRTDSTEAFF.